These 15 T cell receptor beta chains were sequenced from one sample in a study of T cells in Graves' hyperthyroidism and ophthalmopathy. TCR beta CDR3 regions were amplified from RNA. Primed by the HTBI set, a first-round RT-PCR was run on the TCR CDR3. TCRdb redid the calling of the multiplex PCR reads with MiXCR, one entry per CDR3 protein. The data hold around 450,000 distinct CDR3 sequences, with roughly 13% observed a single time. Sample: blood. Source of these receptors: a woman aged 18-35 years with Graves' hyperthyroidism.

This sequence joins TRBV20-1 and TRBJ1-3, with D uncertain. The germline V gene encodes CDR1 DFQATT and CDR2 SNEGSKA (reference sequence). The CDR3 runs to 11 residues. Trimming took 4 bases from V and 4 from J, leaving 5 bases between them. The CDR3 bases are TGCAGTGCTATTAAGGGAAACACCATATATTTT. It is translated as CSAIKGNTIYF.

This clonotype was observed at least ten times. The CDR3 spells CASSFRSSGRDWQFF. For the CDR3, the DNA is TGTGCCAGCAGTTTCAGGTCTAGCGGGAGGGATTGGCAGTTCTTC. The chain uses TRBV28 and TRBJ2-1; 12 bases match TRBD2. The V gene's germline CDR1 is MDHEN and CDR2 SYDVKM. V lost 3 bases, J lost 12 bases, and 9 bases stayed unmatched. The CDR3 covers 15 residues.

This clonotype has a handful of counts. The chain is built from TRBV12-3 or TRBV12-4 and TRBJ1-3; TRBD1 agrees at 8 bases. Trimming removed 6 bases from V and 3 bases from J; junction bases left unmatched: 7. The CDR3 totals 15 residues. Written as DNA, the CDR3 is TGTGCCAGCAGCCACCCAGGGACAGGTGGAAACACCATATATTTT. Translating it yields CASSHPGTGGNTIYF.

This clonotype has ten or more counts. The chain recombines TRBV2 with TRBJ1-1; D not resolved. V was cut by 7 bases and J by 6 bases, with 15 bases left in between. CDR3 length: 13 residues. Looked up from germline, CDR1 is SNHLY and CDR2 is FYNNEI. In nucleotides, the CDR3 is TGTGCCAGCAATTTGAGGATAGGCGCTGAAGCTTTCTTT. Its translation is CASNLRIGAEAFF. Variable domain in full (rest from reference TRBV2 and TRBJ1-1): EPEVTQTPSHQVTQMGQEVILRCVPISNHLYFYWYRQILGQKVEFLVSFYNNEISEKSEIFDDQFSVERPDGSNFTLKIRSTKLEDSAMYFCASNLRIGAEAFFGQGTRLTVV.

This clonotype was counted many times. The rearrangement joins TRBV28 to TRBJ1-4; 8 bases agree with TRBD1. CDR3 length: 17 amino acids. The V gene end was trimmed by 4 bases and the J gene end by 4 bases; junction bases not matched to a gene: 11. Germline V gene lookup returns CDR1 MDHEN and CDR2 SYDVKM. Written as DNA, the CDR3 is TGTGCCAGCAGTTACCCTACTAAGACAGGGGATAATGAAAAACTGTTTTTT. Residues: CASSYPTKTGDNEKLFF. Together with reference TRBV28 and TRBJ1-4, the CDR3 gives the full variable domain: DVKVTQSSRYLVKRTGEKVFLECVQDMDHENMFWYRQDPGLGLRLIYFSYDVKMKEKGDIPEGYSVSREKKERFSLILESASTNQTSMYLCASSYPTKTGDNEKLFFGSGTQLSVL.

In this sample, this clonotype turned up many times. The rearrangement uses TRBV6-6 and TRBJ1-1; D might be TRBD1 (5 bases). Germline V gene data show CDR1 as MNHNY and CDR2 as SVGAGI (reference sequence). Trimming took off 0 bases at V and 10 bases at J, with 18 bases between the two ends. This CDR3 region has 15 residues. CDR3 loop: CASSYSNRQGGGAFF. The CDR3, as DNA: TGTGCCAGCAGTTACTCGAATCGGCAGGGTGGCGGAGCTTTCTTT.

The chain carries TRBV28 and TRBJ1-1, with a weak D call TRBD1 (5 bases). The germline V and J ends were trimmed by 6 bases and 3 bases, with 11 bases remaining between them. The germline V gene has CDR1 MDHEN and CDR2 SYDVKM. The CDR3 contains 13 residues. The CDR3 bases are TGTGCCAGCAGCGGGACTGTAGACACTGAAGCTTTCTTT. Amino acids: CASSGTVDTEAFF. The entire variable domain, with the rest obtained from reference TRBV28 and TRBJ1-1, is as follows: DVKVTQSSRYLVKRTGEKVFLECVQDMDHENMFWYRQDPGLGLRLIYFSYDVKMKEKGDIPEGYSVSREKKERFSLILESASTNQTSMYLCASSGTVDTEAFFGQGTRLTVV.

This clonotype was seen ten or more times. This chain connects TRBV28 to TRBJ2-1, with 10 positions matching TRBD2. The germline V gene encodes CDR1 MDHEN and CDR2 SYDVKM. The ends lost 5 bases at V and 4 bases at J; junction bases unmatched: 8. There are 16 residues in the CDR3. CDR3 nucleotides: TGTGCCAGCAGTCCCCAGCGGGAGGGCCTGTACAATGAGCAGTTCTTC. It specifies CASSPQREGLYNEQFF.

The table lists this clonotype with many counts. The rearrangement joins TRBV28 to TRBJ2-3; 7 positions match TRBD1. V gave up 5 bases and J gave up 1 base; unmatched junction bases: 3. CDR3 length: 14 amino acids. Germline CDR1 MDHEN, CDR2 SYDVKM. The CDR3 protein is CASSETGGTDTQYF. The CDR3 DNA follows: TGTGCCAGCAGTGAAACAGGGGGCACAGATACGCAGTATTTT.

The chain is built from TRBV29-1 and TRBJ2-3; D may be TRBD2 (6 bases). There are 14 residues in the CDR3. Looked up from germline, CDR1 is SQVTM and CDR2 is ANQGSEA. Between the trimmed V and J ends, which lost 6 bases and 2 bases, there was a span of 15 bases. The CDR3, as DNA: TGCAGCGTCCCGGGAGCGGGTTTCACAGATACGCAGTATTTT. Translation: CSVPGAGFTDTQYF.

This clonotype was counted at least ten times. The chain couples TRBV20-1 to TRBJ2-7; 8 bases are shared with TRBD2. The trim removed 6 bases at V and 1 base at J, leaving 11 bases unmatched. The CDR3 is 15 amino acids. Germline CDR1 DFQATT, CDR2 SNEGSKA (reference sequence). CDR3 loop: CSARISGTRSYEQYF. For the CDR3, the DNA is TGCAGTGCCAGGATCTCCGGGACTAGATCCTACGAGCAGTACTTC.

This clonotype occurred many times. This chain links TRBV6-2 or TRBV6-3 with TRBJ1-5; 11 bases agree with TRBD1. The V segment lost 6 bases and the J segment 7 bases; nucleotides outside the gene matches: 5. The CDR3 extends over 14 amino acids. Per germline, CDR1 MNHEY and CDR2 SVGEGT. CDR3 sequence reads: CASRSGQGVQPQHF. CDR3 DNA: TGTGCCAGCAGGTCGGGACAGGGGGTGCAGCCCCAGCATTTT.

This clonotype was counted ten times or more. This chain uses TRBV12-3 or TRBV12-4 with TRBJ1-5; D is perhaps TRBD1 (5 bases). V was pared by 1 base and J by 3 bases, with 10 bases between. This CDR3 spans 15 amino acids. CDR3 in amino acids: CASSLGGEVNQPQHF. In DNA form, the CDR3 reads TGTGCCAGCAGTTTAGGGGGGGAGGTCAATCAGCCCCAGCATTTT.

V usage is TRBV5-1 and J usage is TRBJ1-4; D gene ambiguous. Germline CDR1 reads SGHRS; CDR2 reads YFSETQ. V was pared by 0 bases and J by 5 bases, with 17 bases between. The CDR3 is made up of 17 amino acids. CDR3 bases: TGCGCCAGCAGCTTGGAGGGCCCCAGTTACGGAAATGAAAAACTGTTTTTT. Protein sequence: CASSLEGPSYGNEKLFF.

CDR3 coding DNA: TGTGCCAGCAGTTTCTATCGGACGGGAGAAGCTTTCTTT. It translates to CASSFYRTGEAFF. V usage is TRBV28 and J usage is TRBJ1-1; D unclear. The CDR3 spans 13 residues. Germline lookup yields CDR1 MDHEN and CDR2 SYDVKM. V lost 3 bases, J lost 8 bases, and 13 bases lay in between.